These 19 T cell receptor beta chains were all obtained from the same sample, sequenced in a study of T cell repertoires in cytomegalovirus infection. One entry per CDR3 protein, called by TCRdb with MiXCR from the reads. The sample carries approximately 220,000 distinct CDR3 sequences, 35% to 40% recorded once. Their specific antigens are unknown. The sample consisted of CD8+ T cells from cultured PBMCs, taken from culture after CMV antigen stimulation. The receptors come from a human donor in good health (CMV status not recorded). Some clones in this sample may be carry-over from other donors' samples.

In its sample, this clonotype was seen a few times. The chain recombines TRBV12-3 or TRBV12-4 with TRBJ2-7, with D uncertain. V lost 6 bases and J lost 6, with 12 bases in between. The CDR3 spans 12 residues. CDR3 bases: TGTGCCAGCAGCCCGGGCGGCTCCGAGCAGTACTTC. This gives the protein CASSPGGSEQYF.

This clonotype was seen only a few times. This rearrangement joins TRBV7-9 to TRBJ1-1; TRBD1 might be the D (5 bases). CDR1 SEHNR and CDR2 FQNEAQ come from the germline V gene (reference sequence). The length of the CDR3 is 15 residues. Trimming shortened V by 3 bases and J by 1 base, and 12 bases separated the two germline ends. In nucleotides, the CDR3 is TGTGCCAGCAGCTTGGTTCAGGGCCAGAACACTGAAGCTTTCTTT. This sequence encodes CASSLVQGQNTEAFF. The entire variable domain, with the rest obtained from reference TRBV7-9 and TRBJ1-1, is as follows: DTGVSQNPRHKITKRGQNVTFRCDPISEHNRLYWYRQTLGQGPEFLTYFQNEAQLEKSRLLSDRFSAERPKGSFSTLEIQRTEQGDSAMYLCASSLVQGQNTEAFFGQGTRLTVV.

V usage is TRBV11-2 and J usage is TRBJ2-3; D may be TRBD1 (5 bases). Germline CDR1 reads SGHAT; CDR2 reads FQNNGV. V was cut by 5 bases and J by 0 bases, with 15 bases left in between. The CDR3 has 16 amino acids. The CDR3 is CASSIRVGYSTDTQYF. The CDR3 coding sequence is TGTGCCAGCAGCATCAGGGTAGGGTACAGCACAGATACGCAGTATTTT. The full variable domain, completed using reference TRBV11-2 and TRBJ2-3, is EAGVAQSPRYKIIEKRQSVAFWCNPISGHATLYWYQQILGQGPKLLIQFQNNGVVDDSQLPKDRFSAERLKGVDSTLKIQPAKLEDSAVYLCASSIRVGYSTDTQYFGPGTRLTVL.

The chain carries TRBV4-3 and TRBJ2-2; D possibly matches TRBD1 or TRBD2 (5 bases each). V lost 1 base and J lost 9, with 9 bases in between. CDR1 LGHNA and CDR2 YSLEER come from the germline V gene. The CDR3 is 13 residues long. The CDR3 nucleotides are TGCGCCAGCAGCCAAGGAGGGGAACGGGAGCTGTTTTTT. The encoded protein is CASSQGGERELFF.

The chain uses TRBV27 and TRBJ2-1; possibly TRBD1 for D (6 bases). Germline lookup yields CDR1 MNHEY and CDR2 SMNVEV (reference sequence). V was trimmed by 8 bases and J by 8 bases, leaving 10 bases between them. The CDR3 runs 11 residues. CDR3 bases: TGTGCCAGCTCTGGGGGCCATGAGCAGTTCTTC. It encodes CASSGGHEQFF.

The V call is TRBV5-6, the J call TRBJ2-5; 12 bases are shared with TRBD2. CDR1 SGHDT and CDR2 YYEEEE come from the germline V gene. The ends lost 4 bases at V and 4 bases at J; junction bases unmatched: 14. CDR3 length equals 18 residues. This CDR3 is CASSLSGGGTSGPETQYF. The CDR3 DNA sequence: TGTGCCAGCAGCCTCTCAGGGGGGGGGACTAGCGGGCCAGAGACCCAGTACTTC.

There are a few counts of this clonotype. This sequence joins TRBV5-5 and TRBJ2-1; tentatively, D is TRBD1 or TRBD2 (5 bases each). Per the germline V gene, CDR1 is SGHKS and CDR2 is YYEKEE (reference sequence). The length of the CDR3 is 13 residues. With 4 bases removed from V and 8 bases from J, the gap between germline ends came to 13 bases. The CDR3 here is CASSLSRGYEQFF. The CDR3 DNA sequence: TGTGCCAGCAGCCTCTCTCGGGGCTATGAGCAGTTCTTC.

The V call is TRBV7-9, the J call TRBJ1-3; TRBD1 is a possible D gene (6 bases). The CDR3 sequence is 16 residues long. V lost 5 bases and J 0 bases, leaving 14 bases between the germline ends. Germline CDR1 is SEHNR and CDR2 is FQNEAQ (reference sequence). This CDR3 reads CASSPAFRGSGNTIYF. In nucleotides, the CDR3 is TGTGCCAGCAGCCCAGCGTTCAGGGGCTCTGGAAACACCATATATTTT.

The chain combines TRBV10-3 with TRBJ2-1; D may match TRBD1 or TRBD2 (5 bases each). This CDR3 spans 15 amino acids. The V and J ends lost 6 bases and 2 bases respectively, with 14 bases between them. Germline V gene lookup returns CDR1 ENHRY and CDR2 SYGVKD. The CDR3 spells CAISGDGLAYNEQFF. For the CDR3, the DNA is TGTGCCATCAGCGGGGACGGGCTGGCCTACAATGAGCAGTTCTTC.

This clonotype was observed a few times. J is TRBJ1-5 and V is TRBV12-3 or TRBV12-4; 8 positions match TRBD1. J gave up 2 bases and V 5 bases, and 8 bases lay outside the gene matches. This CDR3 has 16 residues. CDR3 DNA sequence: TGTGCCAGCAGTCCCAGGGGGCGCTTGGGCAATCAGCCCCAGCATTTT. Translation gives CASSPRGRLGNQPQHF.

This clonotype has only a few counts. The chain combines TRBV7-9 with TRBJ1-2, with 7 positions matching TRBD1. CDR1 is SEHNR, CDR2 FQNEAQ, per germline (reference sequence). The CDR3 spans 15 residues. J gave up 3 bases and V 3 bases, and 7 bases lay outside the gene matches. The CDR3 spells CASSLRGQQHYGYTF. Here the CDR3 DNA reads TGTGCCAGCAGCTTGCGGGGACAGCAACACTATGGCTACACCTTC.

The gene calls are TRBV27 and TRBJ1-5; TRBD1 agrees at 8 bases. The length of the CDR3 is 14 residues. Unmatched junction bases numbered 2, after V lost 3 bases and J lost 4 bases. Germline V gene sequence: CDR1 MNHEY, CDR2 SMNVEV (reference sequence). Here the CDR3 reads CASSFRGPNQPQHF. For the CDR3, the DNA is TGTGCCAGCAGTTTCAGGGGGCCTAATCAGCCCCAGCATTTT.

The V call is TRBV19, the J call TRBJ2-6; 11 bases agree with TRBD1. The germline CDR1 and CDR2 sequences are LNHDA and SQIVND (reference sequence). Losses at the gene ends were 1 base for V and 2 bases for J; bases not matched to a gene: 4. The CDR3 length is 18 residues. In DNA form, the CDR3 reads TGTGCCAGTAGTATAGGGGACAGGGGGTTTGCTGGGGCCAACGTCCTGACTTTC. Amino acid sequence: CASSIGDRGFAGANVLTF.

The genes are TRBV6-5 and TRBJ2-5, with D tentatively TRBD1 or TRBD2 (5 bases each). Germline CDR1 is MNHEY and CDR2 is SVGAGI. The germline V and J ends were trimmed by 7 bases and 3 bases, with 18 bases remaining between them. This CDR3 has 15 amino acids. CDR3 sequence: CASTPFGGGKETQYF. CDR3 nucleotide sequence: TGTGCCAGCACCCCTTTTGGGGGTGGCAAAGAGACCCAGTACTTC.

The genes are TRBV7-3 and TRBJ2-1, with 8 bases fitting TRBD2. Unmatched junction bases numbered 7, after V lost 5 bases and J lost 10 bases. The CDR3 contains 13 residues. CDR1 and CDR2 (germline): SGHTA, FQGTGA. The CDR3 spells CASSPGGAEEQFF. As DNA, the CDR3 is TGTGCCAGCAGCCCCGGGGGGGCTGAAGAGCAGTTCTTC.

This clonotype was counted only a few times. This chain links TRBV7-9 with TRBJ2-3; TRBD2 matches at 12 bases. Trimming removed 6 bases from V and 2 bases from J; junction bases left unmatched: 9. The CDR3 covers 17 residues. In germline, CDR1 is SEHNR, CDR2 FQNEAQ (reference sequence). In DNA, the CDR3 is TGTGCCAGCAGGCGAAGTGGACTAGCGGGGAACACAGATACGCAGTATTTT. It specifies CASRRSGLAGNTDTQYF.

The gene calls are TRBV4-1 and TRBJ2-7; possibly TRBD2 for D (5 bases). The CDR3 totals 14 residues. The germline CDR1 and CDR2 sequences are MGHRA and YSYEKL. V lost 1 base, J lost 4 bases, and 11 bases lay in between. CDR3 bases: TGCGCCAGCAGCCAAGCCCTAACGGGGTACGAGCAGTACTTC. Its protein product is CASSQALTGYEQYF.

This clonotype was seen a few times. The chain couples TRBV10-3 to TRBJ2-2; D is ambiguous. Germline V gives CDR1 ENHRY, CDR2 SYGVKD. Trimming removed 0 bases from V and 7 bases from J, with 18 bases in between. This CDR3 has 17 residues. The CDR3: CAISESRIVLSDGELFF. As DNA, the CDR3 is TGTGCCATCAGTGAGTCCAGAATAGTCTTATCCGACGGGGAGCTGTTTTTT.

In its sample, this clonotype was seen a few times. V usage is TRBV20-1 and J usage is TRBJ1-4; D is ambiguous. The CDR3 is 15 amino acids. Looked up from germline, CDR1 is DFQATT and CDR2 is SNEGSKA (reference sequence). Trimming left V 0 bases short and J 3 bases short, with 11 bases between. The CDR3 coding sequence is TGCAGTGCTAGAGATCTGTCTGGCGCTAATGAAAAACTGTTTTTT. Translated: CSARDLSGANEKLFF.